Presented here are 8 T cell receptor beta chains from one specimen sequenced in a study of blood T cell repertoires in COVID-19. Some clones are missing from TCRdb's copy, which holds only in-frame ones; the method was immunoSEQ multiplex PCR. The table lists 80,000 to 90,000 clones, about 84% of them singletons, with more than 14% in the top ten. Material: peripheral blood. The receptors come from a woman in her 70s with acute or convalescent COVID-19.

The chain carries TRBV18 and TRBJ2-1, with TRBD2 identical over 7 bases. The ends lost 6 bases at V and 0 bases at J; junction bases unmatched: 5. Germline loops: CDR1 KGHSH, CDR2 LQKENI. This CDR3 is 15 amino acids long. The CDR3 DNA sequence: TGTGCCAGCTCCCCCACTAGCGCCTCCTACAATGAGCAGTTCTTC. It translates to CASSPTSASYNEQFF.

Notes on this clone: The sample carries other DNA sequences with the same CDR3. The chain links TRBV11-2 to TRBJ2-1; D perhaps matches TRBD1 (5 bases). The germline gives CDR1 SGHAT, CDR2 FQNNGV. V was clipped by 0 bases and J by 3 bases, with 15 bases between them. This CDR3 is built from 17 residues. CDR3 loop: CASSLDGWAGYYNEQFF. CDR3 DNA: TGTGCCAGCAGCTTAGATGGTTGGGCAGGGTACTACAATGAGCAGTTCTTC. Using reference TRBV11-2 and TRBJ2-1 for the parts outside the CDR3, the full variable domain is EAGVAQSPRYKIIEKRQSVAFWCNPISGHATLYWYQQILGQGPKLLIQFQNNGVVDDSQLPKDRFSAERLKGVDSTLKIQPAKLEDSAVYLCASSLDGWAGYYNEQFFGPGTRLTVL.

The chain links TRBV7-2 to TRBJ2-3; TRBD1 is a possible D gene (5 bases). Trimming removed 4 bases at V and 1 base at J, with 15 bases between. Germline CDR1 reads SGHTA; CDR2 reads FQGNSA. The CDR3 is 16 residues long. The CDR3 DNA is TGTGCCAGCAGCTCTAGGATCGGCAGGGGCACAGATACGCAGTATTTT. Protein product: CASSSRIGRGTDTQYF.

The J gene is TRBJ1-2, the V gene TRBV19, with D perhaps TRBD1 (6 bases). Trimming cost V 2 bases and J 5 bases, with 9 bases left between them. CDR1 is LNHDA and CDR2 is SQIVND in the germline V gene (reference sequence). The CDR3 totals 13 residues. The CDR3 is CASSIPGVYGYTF. CDR3 nucleotide sequence: TGTGCCAGTAGTATACCAGGGGTGTATGGCTACACCTTC.

The V call is TRBV19, the J call TRBJ2-1, with a weak D call TRBD2 (5 bases). The CDR3 extends over 13 amino acids. Per germline, CDR1 LNHDA and CDR2 SQIVND (reference sequence). Trimming took 5 bases from V and 3 from J, leaving 8 bases between them. The DNA of the CDR3 is TGTGCCAGTAGTGAGGGTTACTACAATGAGCAGTTCTTC. This sequence encodes CASSEGYYNEQFF.

The sample holds a few counts of this clone. The V gene is TRBV6-5, the J gene TRBJ2-1, with TRBD2 matching 13 bases. CDR1 and CDR2 (germline): MNHEY, SVGAGI. The CDR3 sequence is 16 residues long. V trimming: 4 bases; J trimming: 2 bases; junction bases outside the gene matches: 2. The CDR3 spells CASSWTSGGPYNEQFF. The CDR3 DNA reads as TGTGCCAGCAGTTGGACTAGCGGGGGCCCCTACAATGAGCAGTTCTTC.

The chain employs TRBV2 and TRBJ2-1, with D possibly being TRBD1 (5 bases). Between the trimmed V and J ends, which lost 4 bases and 9 bases, there was a span of 16 bases. This CDR3 is built from 14 residues. Germline V gene lookup returns CDR1 SNHLY and CDR2 FYNNEI. Here the CDR3 DNA reads TGTGCCAGCAGTGCCGCACAGGTGGGTAGTGAGCAGTTCTTC. The encoded protein is CASSAAQVGSEQFF.

The V and J genes are TRBV6-6 and TRBJ2-3; 8 nucleotides match TRBD2. V was pared by 4 bases and J by 14 bases, with 8 bases of the junction left unmatched. Germline V gene lookup returns CDR1 MNHNY and CDR2 SVGAGI (reference sequence). The length of the CDR3 is 12 residues. This CDR3 is CASSSDGTRRYF. The CDR3 nucleotides are TGTGCCAGCAGTTCCGATGGGACTAGGCGGTATTTT.